This is a list of T cell receptor beta chains from one sample in a study of blood T cell repertoires in COVID-19. Data came from immunoSEQ multiplex PCR; TCRdb stores just in-frame clones and leaves some out. The repertoire has about 240,000 clones, about 81% of them found once; the top ten carry around 12%. Sequencing input: peripheral blood. These receptors were collected from a woman aged 55 to 70 with active or convalescent COVID-19. Each CDR3 is given with its conserved first and last residue. Fields, in order: clone size, J gene, D gene, V gene, CDR3 DNA, CDR3 protein. D genes are given only for firm matches. Rows may omit the clone size; those that give it use once, few, many or a size class.

>-|TRBJ2-5|-|TRBV10-3
TGTGCCATCAGTGAGTCGGGACAAACATCTCAAGAGACCCAGTACTTC
CAISESGQTSQETQYF
>-|TRBJ1-2|-|TRBV21-1
TGTGCCAGCAGCAAACTCCCCCGACAGGGCTCAGTTCGCTATGGCTACACCTTC
CASSKLPRQGSVRYGYTF
>-|TRBJ2-3|TRBD2|TRBV30
TGTGCCTGGAGTGGACTAGCGGGGGTCGCAGATACGCAGTATTTT
CAWSGLAGVADTQYF
>-|TRBJ1-1|TRBD1|TRBV3-1/TRBV3-2
TGTGCCAGCGGGGTTCAGGGGGGCACTGAAGCTTTCTTT
CASGVQGGTEAFF
>many|TRBJ2-3|TRBD2|TRBV6-4
TGTGCCAGCAGTGAGACTAGCGGGGGAGCAGATACGCAGTATTTT
CASSETSGGADTQYF
>-|TRBJ1-1|TRBD1|TRBV4-1
TGCGCCAGCAGCCAAGGGCGGCAGGGGGTAAGAGGCACTGAAGCTTTCTTT
CASSQGRQGVRGTEAFF
>-|TRBJ2-2|TRBD1|TRBV7-9
TGTGCCGGACCTCACAGGGGGCCTGGCGGGGAGCTGTTTTTT
CAGPHRGPGGELFF
>few|TRBJ2-4|TRBD1|TRBV3-1/TRBV3-2
TGTGCCAGCAGCCAAGAGGCAGGGGGCGTTCAGTACTTC
CASSQEAGGVQYF
>-|TRBJ2-5|-|TRBV24-1
TGTGCCACCAGTGATTTGGAGTGGTACCAAGAGACCCAGTACTTC
CATSDLEWYQETQYF
>-|TRBJ1-2|TRBD1|TRBV6-5
TGTGCCAGCAGTCGACAGGGGGCTAACTATGGCTACACCTTC
CASSRQGANYGYTF
>-|TRBJ1-3|TRBD1|TRBV7-9
TGTGCCAGCAGTCGACAGGGAACTGGAAACACCATATATTTT
CASSRQGTGNTIYF
>-|TRBJ2-7|TRBD1|TRBV2
TGTGCCAGCTTGGACAGGACCACCTCCTACGAGCAGTACTTC
CASLDRTTSYEQYF
>-|TRBJ1-4|TRBD1|TRBV6-5
TGTGCCAGCTCGGGACAGCGAAAGGAAAAACTGTTTTTT
CASSGQRKEKLFF
>few|TRBJ2-5|-|TRBV10-3
TGTGCCATCAGTGAGTCAGGGAGGGGGATAGGCCAAGAGACCCAGTACTTC
CAISESGRGIGQETQYF
>-|TRBJ1-4|-|TRBV12-3/TRBV12-4
TGTGCCAGCGCTCCGCGGTGGTATGAAAAACTGTTTTTT
CASAPRWYEKLFF
>-|TRBJ2-5|TRBD2|TRBV3-1/TRBV3-2
TGTGCCAGCAGCCAAGAAGCGGGGCGGAGAGAGACCCAGTACTTC
CASSQEAGRRETQYF
>-|TRBJ2-2|-|TRBV15
TGTGCCACCAGCAGACCCAGCGACAGATCGAACACCGGGGAGCTGTTTTTT
CATSRPSDRSNTGELFF
>-|TRBJ1-2|-|TRBV10-3
TGTGCCATCAGTGAGTCGAGGCCCCAGCAGGGTAACTATGGCTACACCTTC
CAISESRPQQGNYGYTF
>-|TRBJ1-5|-|TRBV30
TGTGCCTGGAGGGCGGGGGGCGACGGGCCCCAGCATTTT
CAWRAGGDGPQHF
>-|TRBJ1-4|-|TRBV5-1
TGCGCCAGCAGCTTCGCCGGGAGGTTGAATGAAAAACTGTTTTTT
CASSFAGRLNEKLFF
>-|TRBJ1-1|TRBD1|TRBV9
TGTGCCAGCAGCCCGACAGGGGATGGATACACTGAAGCTTTCTTT
CASSPTGDGYTEAFF
>-|TRBJ2-3|TRBD2|TRBV30
TGTGCCTGTGAACGGGGGAGGGGCACAGATACGCAGTATTTT
CACERGRGTDTQYF
>-|TRBJ2-3|TRBD1|TRBV18
TGTGCCAGCTCACATGGACAGGGTGGGACCACAGATACGCAGTATTTT
CASSHGQGGTTDTQYF
>-|TRBJ2-3|-|TRBV6-5
TGTGCCAGCACGAGCACAGATACGCAGTATTTT
CASTSTDTQYF
>-|TRBJ1-1|-|TRBV5-1
TGCGCCAGCAGCTTGGACTCGAGGGCCGAATACACTGAAGCTTTCTTT
CASSLDSRAEYTEAFF
>-|TRBJ2-7|TRBD1|TRBV2
TGTGCCAGCAGTGAAGGACGGGACAGGGGAAGGTACGAGCAGTACTTC
CASSEGRDRGRYEQYF
>-|TRBJ1-2|-|TRBV7-2
TGTGCCAGCAGCAAGAACCCGGGCAGGGTGGACGATGGCTACACCTTC
CASSKNPGRVDDGYTF
>-|TRBJ1-6|-|TRBV19
TGTGCCAGTAGTCCCCCGTGGCCCAATTCACCCCTCCACTTT
CASSPPWPNSPLHF
>once|TRBJ2-3|-|TRBV19
TGTGCCAGTAGTCCTCATGCGACACAGGGATGGGATACGCAGTATTTT
CASSPHATQGWDTQYF
>-|TRBJ1-3|-|TRBV19
TGTGCCAGTAGATACCAGCGCTCTGGAAACACCATATATTTT
CASRYQRSGNTIYF
>-|TRBJ1-6|-|TRBV6-5
TGTGCCAGCAGTCCTACAGGGCGTAATTCACCCCTCCACTTT
CASSPTGRNSPLHF
>-|TRBJ2-1|TRBD2|TRBV18
TGTGCCAGCTCACAACGGGGACTAGCGGGGGGTAATGAGCAGTTCTTC
CASSQRGLAGGNEQFF
>-|TRBJ1-1|-|TRBV12-3/TRBV12-4
TGTGCCAGCAGTTTGTTAGAGAACACTGAAGCTTTCTTT
CASSLLENTEAFF
>-|TRBJ1-2|TRBD1|TRBV30
TGTGCCTGGAACAACAGGGGGCACCTAGTCTATGGCTACACCTTC
CAWNNRGHLVYGYTF
>-|TRBJ2-2|-|TRBV9
TGTGCCAGCAGATTACAGGGGAACACCGGGGAGCTGTTTTTT
CASRLQGNTGELFF
>-|TRBJ1-6|TRBD1|TRBV7-9
TGTGCCAGCAGCACAGGACAGGGGGATAATTCACCCCTCCACTTT
CASSTGQGDNSPLHF
>few|TRBJ1-4|TRBD1|TRBV5-6
TGTGCCAGCAGCAGTGGACAGGTCTATTGGGAAAAACTGTTTTTT
CASSSGQVYWEKLFF
>-|TRBJ2-1|-|TRBV5-6
TGTGCCAGCAGCATCCTGGACAAATACAATGAGCAGTTCTTC
CASSILDKYNEQFF
>-|TRBJ1-4|TRBD1|TRBV7-9
TGTGCCAGCAGCCACTCCCGACAGGGGAGGAATGAAAAACTGTTTTTT
CASSHSRQGRNEKLFF